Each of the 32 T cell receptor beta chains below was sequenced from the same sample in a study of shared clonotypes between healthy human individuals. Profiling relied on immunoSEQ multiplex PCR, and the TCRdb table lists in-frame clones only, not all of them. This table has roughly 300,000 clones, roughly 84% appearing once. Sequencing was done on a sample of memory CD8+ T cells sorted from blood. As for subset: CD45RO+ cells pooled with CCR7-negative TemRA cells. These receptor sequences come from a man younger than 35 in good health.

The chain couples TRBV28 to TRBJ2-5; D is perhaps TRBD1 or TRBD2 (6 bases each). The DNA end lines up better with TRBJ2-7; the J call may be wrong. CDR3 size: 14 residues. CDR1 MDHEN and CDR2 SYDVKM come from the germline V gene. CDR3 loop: CASSRGQSSYEQYF. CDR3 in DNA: TGTGCCAGCAGTCGGGGGCAGAGCTCCTACGAGCAGTACTTC.

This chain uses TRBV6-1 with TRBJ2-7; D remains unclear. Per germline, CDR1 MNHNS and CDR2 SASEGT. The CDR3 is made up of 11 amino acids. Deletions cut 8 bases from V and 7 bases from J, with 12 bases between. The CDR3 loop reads CASVRGAEQYF. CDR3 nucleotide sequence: TGTGCCAGCGTTCGAGGAGCGGAGCAGTACTTC.

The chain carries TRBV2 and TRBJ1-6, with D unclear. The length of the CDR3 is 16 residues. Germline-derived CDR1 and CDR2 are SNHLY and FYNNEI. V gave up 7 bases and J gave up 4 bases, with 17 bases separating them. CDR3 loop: CASKIWGSEYNSPLHF. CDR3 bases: TGTGCCAGCAAGATCTGGGGTTCGGAGTATAATTCACCCCTCCACTTT.

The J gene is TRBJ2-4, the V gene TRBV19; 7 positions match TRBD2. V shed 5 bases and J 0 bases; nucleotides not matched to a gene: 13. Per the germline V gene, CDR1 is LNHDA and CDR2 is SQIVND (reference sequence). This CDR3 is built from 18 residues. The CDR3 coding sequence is TGTGCCAGTAGTTCCGACTCCGGGACTACCATAGCCAAAAACATTCAGTACTTC. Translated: CASSSDSGTTIAKNIQYF.

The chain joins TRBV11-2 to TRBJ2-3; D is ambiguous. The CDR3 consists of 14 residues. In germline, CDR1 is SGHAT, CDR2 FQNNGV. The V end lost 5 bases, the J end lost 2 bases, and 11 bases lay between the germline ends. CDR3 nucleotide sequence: TGTGCCAGCAGCCCTTATACCACCACAGATACGCAGTATTTT. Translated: CASSPYTTTDTQYF.

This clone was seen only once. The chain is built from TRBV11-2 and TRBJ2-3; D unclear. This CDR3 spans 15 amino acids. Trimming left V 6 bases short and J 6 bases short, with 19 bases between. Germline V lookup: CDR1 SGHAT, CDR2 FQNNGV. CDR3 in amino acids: CASRLFYRTDDTQYF. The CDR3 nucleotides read TGTGCCAGCAGGCTTTTTTACCGGACCGACGATACGCAGTATTTT.

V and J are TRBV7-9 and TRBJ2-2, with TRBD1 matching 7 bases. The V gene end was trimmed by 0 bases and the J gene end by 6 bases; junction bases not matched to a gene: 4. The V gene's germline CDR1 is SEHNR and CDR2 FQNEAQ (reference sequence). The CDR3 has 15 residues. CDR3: CASSLATGYAGELFF. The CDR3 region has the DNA TGTGCCAGCAGCTTAGCGACAGGGTACGCCGGGGAGCTGTTTTTT.

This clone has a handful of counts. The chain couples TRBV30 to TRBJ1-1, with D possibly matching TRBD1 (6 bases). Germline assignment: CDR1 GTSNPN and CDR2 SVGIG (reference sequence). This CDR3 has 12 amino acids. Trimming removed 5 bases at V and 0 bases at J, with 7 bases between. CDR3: CAWDRLNTEAFF. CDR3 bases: TGTGCCTGGGACAGGTTGAACACTGAAGCTTTCTTT.

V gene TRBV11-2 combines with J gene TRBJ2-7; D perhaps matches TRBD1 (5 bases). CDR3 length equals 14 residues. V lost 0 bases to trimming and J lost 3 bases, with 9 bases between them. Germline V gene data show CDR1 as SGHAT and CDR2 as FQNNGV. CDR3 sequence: CASSLDFRDYEQYF. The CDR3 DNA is TGTGCCAGCAGCTTAGATTTCAGGGACTACGAGCAGTACTTC.

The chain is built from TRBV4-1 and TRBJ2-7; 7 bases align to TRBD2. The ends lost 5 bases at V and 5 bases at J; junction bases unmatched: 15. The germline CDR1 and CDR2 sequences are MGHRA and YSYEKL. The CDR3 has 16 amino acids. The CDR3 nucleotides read TGCGCCAGCAGCTCCCAACCGATCGGGGGGAGTAACGAGCAGTACTTC. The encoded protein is CASSSQPIGGSNEQYF.

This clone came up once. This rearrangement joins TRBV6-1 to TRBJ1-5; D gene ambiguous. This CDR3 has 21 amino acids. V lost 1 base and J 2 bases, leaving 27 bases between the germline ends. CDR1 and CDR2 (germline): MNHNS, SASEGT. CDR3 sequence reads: CASSEESEDGSLWGGNQPQHF. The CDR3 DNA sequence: TGTGCCAGCAGTGAAGAATCGGAGGACGGCTCCCTTTGGGGAGGCAATCAGCCCCAGCATTTT.

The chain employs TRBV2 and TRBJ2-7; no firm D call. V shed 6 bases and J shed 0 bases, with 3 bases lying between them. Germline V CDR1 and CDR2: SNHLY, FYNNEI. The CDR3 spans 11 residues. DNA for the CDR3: TGTGCCAGCAGCCGCTCCTACGAGCAGTACTTC. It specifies CASSRSYEQYF.

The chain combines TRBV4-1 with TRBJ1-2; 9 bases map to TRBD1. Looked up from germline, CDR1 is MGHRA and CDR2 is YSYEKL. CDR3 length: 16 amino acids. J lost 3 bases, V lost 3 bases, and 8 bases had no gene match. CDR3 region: CASSHPRDRADYGYTF. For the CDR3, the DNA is TGCGCCAGCAGCCATCCCCGGGACAGGGCGGACTATGGCTACACCTTC.

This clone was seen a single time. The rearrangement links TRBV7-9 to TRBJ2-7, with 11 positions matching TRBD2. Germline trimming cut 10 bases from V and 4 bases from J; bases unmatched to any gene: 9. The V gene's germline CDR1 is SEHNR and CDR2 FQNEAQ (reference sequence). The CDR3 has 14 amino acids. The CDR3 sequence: CAITPGLAVYEQYF. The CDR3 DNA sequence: TGTGCCATTACGCCGGGACTAGCGGTTTACGAGCAGTACTTC.

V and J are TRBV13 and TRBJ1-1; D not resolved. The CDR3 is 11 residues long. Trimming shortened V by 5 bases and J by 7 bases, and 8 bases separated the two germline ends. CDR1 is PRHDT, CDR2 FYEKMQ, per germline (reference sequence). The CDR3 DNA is TGTGCCAGCAGCCTCAGCGGTGAAGCTTTCTTT. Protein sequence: CASSLSGEAFF.

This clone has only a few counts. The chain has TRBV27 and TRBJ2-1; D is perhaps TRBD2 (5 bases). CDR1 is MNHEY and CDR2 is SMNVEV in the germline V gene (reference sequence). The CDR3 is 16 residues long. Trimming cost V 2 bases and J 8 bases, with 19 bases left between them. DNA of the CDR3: TGTGCCAGCAGTTTAGCCCCTCAAACTAGTACCCATGAGCAGTTCTTC. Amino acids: CASSLAPQTSTHEQFF.

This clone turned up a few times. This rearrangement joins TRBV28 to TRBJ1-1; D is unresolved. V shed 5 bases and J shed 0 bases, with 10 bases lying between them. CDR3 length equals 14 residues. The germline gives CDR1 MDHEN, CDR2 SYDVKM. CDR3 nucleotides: TGTGCCAGCAGTAGCACAAGCATGAACACTGAAGCTTTCTTT. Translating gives CASSSTSMNTEAFF.

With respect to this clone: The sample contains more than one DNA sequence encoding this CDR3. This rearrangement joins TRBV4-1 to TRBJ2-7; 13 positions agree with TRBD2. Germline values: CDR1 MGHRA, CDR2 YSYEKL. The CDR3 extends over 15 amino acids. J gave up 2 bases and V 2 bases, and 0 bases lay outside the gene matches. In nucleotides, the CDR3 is TGCGCCAGCAGCCAAACTAGCGGGGGGGCCTACGAGCAGTACTTC. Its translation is CASSQTSGGAYEQYF.

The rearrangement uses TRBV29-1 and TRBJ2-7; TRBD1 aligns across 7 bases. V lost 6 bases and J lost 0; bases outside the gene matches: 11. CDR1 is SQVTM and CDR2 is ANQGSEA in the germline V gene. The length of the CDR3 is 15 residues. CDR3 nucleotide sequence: TGCAGCGTCTGGGGCGAGGGACAGAGCTCCTACGAGCAGTACTTC. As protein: CSVWGEGQSSYEQYF.

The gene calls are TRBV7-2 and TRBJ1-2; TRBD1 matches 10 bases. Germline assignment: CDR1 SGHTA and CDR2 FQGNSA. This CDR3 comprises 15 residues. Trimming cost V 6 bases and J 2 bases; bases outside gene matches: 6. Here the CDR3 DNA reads TGTGCCAGCAGTTTTGGACAGGGGGTGAACTATGGCTACACCTTC. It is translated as CASSFGQGVNYGYTF.

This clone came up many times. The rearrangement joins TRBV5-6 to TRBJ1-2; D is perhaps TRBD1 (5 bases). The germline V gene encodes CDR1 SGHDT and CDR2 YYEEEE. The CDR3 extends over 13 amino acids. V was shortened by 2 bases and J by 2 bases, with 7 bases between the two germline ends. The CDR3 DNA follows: TGTGCCAGCAGCTTAGAGGGGAACTATGGCTACACCTTC. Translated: CASSLEGNYGYTF.

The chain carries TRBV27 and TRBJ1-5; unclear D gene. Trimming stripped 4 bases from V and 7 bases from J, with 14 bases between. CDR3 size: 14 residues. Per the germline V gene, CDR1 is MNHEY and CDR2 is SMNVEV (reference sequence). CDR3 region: CASSSLGRYQPQHF. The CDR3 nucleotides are TGTGCCAGCAGTTCCTTGGGGAGGTACCAGCCCCAGCATTTT.

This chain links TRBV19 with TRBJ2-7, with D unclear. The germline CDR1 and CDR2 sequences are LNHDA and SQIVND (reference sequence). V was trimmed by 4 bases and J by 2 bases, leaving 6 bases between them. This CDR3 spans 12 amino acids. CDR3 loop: CASSRNPYEQYF. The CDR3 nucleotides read TGTGCCAGTAGTAGGAATCCCTACGAGCAGTACTTC.

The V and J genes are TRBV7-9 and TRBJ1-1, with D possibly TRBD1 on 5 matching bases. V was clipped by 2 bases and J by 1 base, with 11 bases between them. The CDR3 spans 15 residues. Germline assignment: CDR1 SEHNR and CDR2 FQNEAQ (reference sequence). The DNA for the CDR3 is TGTGCCAGCAGCTTACTTACCACAGGGAACACTGAAGCTTTCTTT. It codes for CASSLLTTGNTEAFF. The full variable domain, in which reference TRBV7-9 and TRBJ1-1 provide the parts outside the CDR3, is DTGVSQNPRHKITKRGQNVTFRCDPISEHNRLYWYRQTLGQGPEFLTYFQNEAQLEKSRLLSDRFSAERPKGSFSTLEIQRTEQGDSAMYLCASSLLTTGNTEAFFGQGTRLTVV.

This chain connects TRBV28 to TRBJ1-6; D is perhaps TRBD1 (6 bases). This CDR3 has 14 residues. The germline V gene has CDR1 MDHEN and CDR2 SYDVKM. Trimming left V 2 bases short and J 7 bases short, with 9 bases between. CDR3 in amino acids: CASSLTGNNSPLHF. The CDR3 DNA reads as TGTGCCAGCAGTTTAACAGGGAACAATTCACCCCTCCACTTT.

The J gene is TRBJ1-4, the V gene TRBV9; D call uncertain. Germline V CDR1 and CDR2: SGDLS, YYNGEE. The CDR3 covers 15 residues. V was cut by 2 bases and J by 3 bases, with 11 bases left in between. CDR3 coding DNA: TGTGCCAGCAGCGTCTTCGGTCAGCCTAATGAAAAACTGTTTTTT. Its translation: CASSVFGQPNEKLFF. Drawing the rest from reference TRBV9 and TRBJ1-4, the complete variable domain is DSGVTQTPKHLITATGQRVTLRCSPRSGDLSVYWYQQSLDQGLQFLIQYYNGEERAKGNILERFSAQQFPDLHSELNLSSLELGDSALYFCASSVFGQPNEKLFFGSGTQLSVL.

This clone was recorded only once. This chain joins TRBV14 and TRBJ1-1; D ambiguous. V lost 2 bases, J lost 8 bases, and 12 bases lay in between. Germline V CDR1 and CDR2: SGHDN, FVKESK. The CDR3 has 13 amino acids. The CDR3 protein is CASSQLRDNEAFF. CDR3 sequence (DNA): TGTGCCAGCAGCCAATTAAGGGATAACGAAGCTTTCTTT. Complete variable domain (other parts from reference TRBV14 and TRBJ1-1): EAGVTQFPSHSVIEKGQTVTLRCDPISGHDNLYWYRRVMGKEIKFLLHFVKESKQDESGMPNNRFLAERTGGTYSTLKVQPAELEDSGVYFCASSQLRDNEAFFGQGTRLTVV.

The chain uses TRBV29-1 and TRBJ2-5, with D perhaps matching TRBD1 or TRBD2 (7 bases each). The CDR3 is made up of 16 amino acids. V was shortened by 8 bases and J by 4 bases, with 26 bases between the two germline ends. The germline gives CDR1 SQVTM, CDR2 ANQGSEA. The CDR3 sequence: CSFKGRGTEATETQYF. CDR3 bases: TGCAGCTTCAAGGGGCGGGGGACAGAGGCCACAGAGACCCAGTACTTC.

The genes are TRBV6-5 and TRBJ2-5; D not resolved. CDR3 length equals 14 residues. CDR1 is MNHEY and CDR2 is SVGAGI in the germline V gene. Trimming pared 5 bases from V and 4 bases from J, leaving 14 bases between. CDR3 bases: TGTGCCAGCAGTGGGTCGGGCTTCGGAGAGACCCAGTACTTC. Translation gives CASSGSGFGETQYF.

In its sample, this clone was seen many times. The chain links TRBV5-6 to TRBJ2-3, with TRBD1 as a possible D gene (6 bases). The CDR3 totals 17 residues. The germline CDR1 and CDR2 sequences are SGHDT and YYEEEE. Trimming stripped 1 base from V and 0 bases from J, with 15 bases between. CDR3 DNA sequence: TGTGCCAGCAGCTTGCAATGGGACACTCAAAGCACAGATACGCAGTATTTT. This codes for CASSLQWDTQSTDTQYF. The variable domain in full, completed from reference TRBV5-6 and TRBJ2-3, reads DAGVTQSPTHLIKTRGQQVTLRCSPKSGHDTVSWYQQALGQGPQFIFQYYEEEERQRGNFPDRFSGHQFPNYSSELNVNALLLGDSALYLCASSLQWDTQSTDTQYFGPGTRLTVL.

The chain's CDR3 is CASSVADEQFF. CDR3 DNA: TGTGCCAGCAGCGTAGCCGATGAGCAGTTCTTC. The rearrangement links TRBV9 to TRBJ2-1; D remains unclear. This CDR3 is built from 11 residues. Germline loops: CDR1 SGDLS, CDR2 YYNGEE. V shed 0 bases and J shed 8 bases, with 3 bases lying between them.

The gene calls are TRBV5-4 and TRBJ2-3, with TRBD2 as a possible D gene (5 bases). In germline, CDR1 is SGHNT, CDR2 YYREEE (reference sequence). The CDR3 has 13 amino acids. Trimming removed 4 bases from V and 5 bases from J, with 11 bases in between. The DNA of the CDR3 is TGTGCCAGCAGCCCGCGCGCGGGAGATACGCAGTATTTT. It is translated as CASSPRAGDTQYF.